The clone carrying this T cell receptor (beta chain) came up a few times. This entry comes from a study of response to subunit inactivated influenza vaccine. TCRdb analysed the RT-PCR reads with MiXCR anew, one entry per CDR3 protein. The sample gives about 180,000 distinct CDR3 sequences, roughly 8.7% of which show up once; 11% is in the top ten. Germline values: CDR1 SGHRS, CDR2 YFSETQ. The V end lost 0 bases, the J end lost 3 bases, and 13 bases lay between the germline ends. This CDR3 has 15 residues. Source: non-naive T cells sorted from PBMCs, taken on the day of vaccination. This clonotype was sampled from a man in his fifties who received an inactivated influenza vaccine. The V gene is TRBV5-1, the J gene TRBJ2-7; perhaps TRBD2 as D (5 bases). The CDR3 DNA sequence: TGCGCCAGCAGCTTGGGACGGGGTGCGGGCTACGAGCAGTACTTC. Protein sequence: CASSLGRGAGYEQYF.